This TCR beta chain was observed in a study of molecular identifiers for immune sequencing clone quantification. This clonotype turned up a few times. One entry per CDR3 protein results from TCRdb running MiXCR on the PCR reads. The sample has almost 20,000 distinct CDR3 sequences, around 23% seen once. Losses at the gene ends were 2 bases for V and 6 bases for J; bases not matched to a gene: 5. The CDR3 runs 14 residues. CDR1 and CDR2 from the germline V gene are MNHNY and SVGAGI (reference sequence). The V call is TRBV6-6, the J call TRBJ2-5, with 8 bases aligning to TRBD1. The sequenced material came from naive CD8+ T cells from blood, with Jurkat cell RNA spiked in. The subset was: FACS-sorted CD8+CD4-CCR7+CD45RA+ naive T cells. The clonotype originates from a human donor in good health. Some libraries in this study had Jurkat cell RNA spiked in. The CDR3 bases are TGTGCCAGCAGTTACCCAGACAGGGGTCAGACCCAGTACTTC. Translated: CASSYPDRGQTQYF.